Each of the 20 T cell receptor beta chains below was sequenced from the same sample in a study of T-cell reconstitution after alpha-beta-depleted transplantation in children. Researchers prepared the TCRbeta library using unique molecular identifiers, the study reports. TCRdb redid the calling of the PCR reads with MiXCR, one entry per CDR3 protein. The data show approximately 200,000 distinct CDR3 sequences, with roughly 15% seen just once and less than 15% held by the top ten. Sequencing was performed on PBMCs from the stem cell graft donor, taken from the stem cell graft. These receptors all stem from a human donor who donated a stem cell graft to a child with acute lymphoblastic leukemia.

At least ten counts were recorded for this clonotype. This chain joins TRBV5-1 and TRBJ1-5, with D possibly being TRBD1 (6 bases). From germline, CDR1 is SGHRS and CDR2 YFSETQ. The CDR3 extends over 15 amino acids. V was cut by 5 bases and J by 2 bases, with 14 bases left in between. The CDR3 nucleotides are TGCGCCAGCAGTTGGACCTCAGGGGGCAATCAGCCCCAGCATTTT. Translating gives CASSWTSGGNQPQHF.

This clonotype has a count of ten or more. The chain recombines TRBV5-1 with TRBJ2-3, with 7 nucleotides matching TRBD1. This CDR3 has 16 amino acids. V lost 5 bases to trimming and J lost 0 bases; unmatched junction nucleotides: 9. Germline assignment: CDR1 SGHRS and CDR2 YFSETQ. The CDR3 bases are TGCGCCAGCAGTCCCCCCGACAGGGCTAGCACAGATACGCAGTATTTT. Amino acid sequence: CASSPPDRASTDTQYF.

This clonotype was detected ten times or more. The gene calls are TRBV11-2 and TRBJ2-1, with 11 bases that match TRBD1. The CDR3 covers 14 residues. Germline CDR1 reads SGHAT; CDR2 reads FQNNGV. V lost 5 bases, J lost 6 bases, and 3 bases stayed unmatched. The CDR3 protein is CASSTGTGGNEQFF. In DNA form, the CDR3 reads TGTGCCAGCAGCACCGGGACAGGGGGCAATGAGCAGTTCTTC. The full variable domain, its missing parts supplied by reference TRBV11-2 and TRBJ2-1, is EAGVAQSPRYKIIEKRQSVAFWCNPISGHATLYWYQQILGQGPKLLIQFQNNGVVDDSQLPKDRFSAERLKGVDSTLKIQPAKLEDSAVYLCASSTGTGGNEQFFGPGTRLTVL.

This clonotype was recorded at least ten times. The chain has TRBV6-1 and TRBJ2-5; 8 nucleotides agree with TRBD1. V shed 0 bases and J 5 bases; nucleotides not matched to a gene: 8. Germline CDR1 is MNHNS and CDR2 is SASEGT. CDR3 size: 16 residues. CDR3 residues: CASSEAAGGGRETQYF. The DNA for the CDR3 is TGTGCCAGCAGTGAAGCGGCAGGGGGCGGAAGGGAGACCCAGTACTTC.

The sample holds many counts of this clonotype. V usage is TRBV3-1 and J usage is TRBJ2-7, with D possibly being TRBD2 (5 bases). The germline V and J ends were trimmed by 2 bases and 0 bases, with 11 bases remaining between them. Germline V lookup: CDR1 LGHDT, CDR2 YNNKEL (reference sequence). CDR3 size: 15 residues. In DNA, the CDR3 is TGTGCCAGCAGCCAAACGAGAGAGGGCTCCTACGAGCAGTACTTC. This codes for CASSQTREGSYEQYF.

The CDR3 DNA sequence: TGTGCCAGCAGTTCGAGGGCCGAGCAGTTCTTC. Its protein product is CASSSRAEQFF. The chain has TRBV28 and TRBJ2-1, with D tentatively TRBD2 (5 bases). CDR3 length: 11 amino acids. Germline V lookup: CDR1 MDHEN, CDR2 SYDVKM. Trimming left V 4 bases short and J 10 bases short, with 8 bases between.

The CDR3 here is CASSPSVAAYEQYF. CDR3 in DNA: TGTGCCAGCAGCCCGTCGGTAGCGGCCTACGAGCAGTACTTC. This chain connects TRBV7-6 to TRBJ2-7, with a possible D match to TRBD2 (6 bases). With 5 bases removed from V and 2 bases from J, the gap between germline ends came to 13 bases. CDR3 length equals 14 residues. The germline gives CDR1 SGHVS, CDR2 FNYEAQ.

The rearrangement joins TRBV4-1 to TRBJ2-7; a weak D match, TRBD1 (5 bases). CDR1 and CDR2 (germline): MGHRA, YSYEKL. There are 13 residues in the CDR3. V shed 3 bases and J shed 4 bases, with 10 bases lying between them. The CDR3 is CASSQVGVYEQYF. The CDR3 DNA reads TGCGCCAGCAGCCAGGTAGGGGTATACGAGCAGTACTTC.

Many counts were recorded for this clonotype. The rearrangement joins TRBV7-2 to TRBJ2-1; 7 bases agree with TRBD2. This CDR3 comprises 12 residues. CDR1 is SGHTA and CDR2 is FQGNSA in the germline V gene. J lost 11 bases, V lost 6 bases, and 7 bases had no gene match. The CDR3 DNA sequence: TGTGCCAGCAGTTCCCCCGGGACTAAGCAGTTCTTC. This encodes CASSSPGTKQFF.

This clonotype was observed at least ten times. The chain combines TRBV5-1 with TRBJ1-1; D may be TRBD1 (5 bases). The CDR3 totals 15 residues. V lost 2 bases and J lost 1, with 12 bases in between. In germline, CDR1 is SGHRS, CDR2 YFSETQ. The CDR3 sequence is CASSLSGRTNTEAFF. CDR3 bases: TGCGCCAGCAGCTTATCAGGGCGGACGAACACTGAAGCTTTCTTT.

This clonotype appeared many times. The CDR3: CSVRRGTSGGEQYF. The CDR3 DNA is TGCAGCGTCCGCAGGGGGACGTCCGGGGGCGAGCAGTACTTC. V and J are TRBV29-1 and TRBJ2-7, with a possible D match to TRBD1 (7 bases). This CDR3 is 14 amino acids long. V lost 6 bases and J lost 6, with 21 bases in between. Per the germline V gene, CDR1 is SQVTM and CDR2 is ANQGSEA.

This clonotype was recorded at least ten times. V gene TRBV29-1 combines with J gene TRBJ2-1; 9 bases line up with TRBD1. With 0 bases clipped from V and 13 bases from J, the junction kept 7 bases outside the gene matches. This CDR3 spans 13 amino acids. Germline loops: CDR1 SQVTM, CDR2 ANQGSEA. The CDR3 region is CSVEESLDRGQFF. The CDR3 DNA follows: TGCAGCGTTGAAGAAAGTTTGGACAGGGGCCAGTTCTTC.

In this sample, this clonotype turned up many times. This chain connects TRBV20-1 to TRBJ2-1, with a tentative D call TRBD2 (6 bases). V lost 7 bases and J lost 4, with 17 bases in between. The CDR3 is 14 amino acids. The germline CDR1 and CDR2 sequences are DFQATT and SNEGSKA (reference sequence). The CDR3 reads CSGKRLGFYNEQFF. The DNA of the CDR3 is TGCAGTGGGAAGAGACTAGGGTTTTACAATGAGCAGTTCTTC.

The CDR3 DNA follows: TGTGCCAGCAGCCCATCGAGCTCCTACAATGAGCAGTTCTTC. It codes for CASSPSSSYNEQFF. The genes are TRBV5-6 and TRBJ2-1; no definite D call. V lost 4 bases to trimming and J lost 0 bases, with 8 bases between them. This CDR3 is built from 14 residues. The V gene's germline CDR1 is SGHDT and CDR2 YYEEEE. The full variable domain, its missing parts supplied by reference TRBV5-6 and TRBJ2-1, is DAGVTQSPTHLIKTRGQQVTLRCSPKSGHDTVSWYQQALGQGPQFIFQYYEEEERQRGNFPDRFSGHQFPNYSSELNVNALLLGDSALYLCASSPSSSYNEQFFGPGTRLTVL.

This clonotype was observed many times. Here the CDR3 reads CASRSENQPQHF. The CDR3 bases are TGTGCCAGCAGGTCAGAGAATCAGCCCCAGCATTTT. The chain links TRBV12-3 or TRBV12-4 to TRBJ1-5; D is undetermined. The ends were cut back, 6 bases at V and 4 bases at J, with 7 bases in the middle. This CDR3 is 12 amino acids long.

This clonotype was observed at least ten times. The chain links TRBV5-4 to TRBJ2-7, with 7 nucleotides matching TRBD2. V dropped 4 bases and J dropped 2; count of bases not matched to a gene: 9. CDR3 size: 15 residues. The germline V gene has CDR1 SGHNT and CDR2 YYREEE (reference sequence). CDR3 sequence reads: CASSPDGGFTYEQYF. For the CDR3, the DNA is TGTGCCAGCAGCCCGGACGGGGGGTTCACCTACGAGCAGTACTTC. Looking up the rest from reference TRBV5-4 and TRBJ2-7 gives the full variable domain: ETGVTQSPTHLIKTRGQQVTLRCSSQSGHNTVSWYQQALGQGPQFIFQYYREEENGRGNFPPRFSGLQFPNYSSELNVNALELDDSALYLCASSPDGGFTYEQYFGPGTRLTVT.

This clonotype was seen many times. The chain joins TRBV29-1 to TRBJ1-1; 7 positions agree with TRBD1. Trimming cost V 7 bases and J 0 bases; bases outside gene matches: 2. The CDR3 length is 12 residues. Per the germline V gene, CDR1 is SQVTM and CDR2 is ANQGSEA. The CDR3, as DNA: TGCAGCGGTGACAGGGTGAACACTGAAGCTTTCTTT. It translates to CSGDRVNTEAFF.

V and J are TRBV7-9 and TRBJ1-1, with no clear D. The germline CDR1 and CDR2 sequences are SEHNR and FQNEAQ (reference sequence). Trimming pared 3 bases from V and 2 bases from J, leaving 7 bases between. The CDR3 consists of 13 residues. For the CDR3, the DNA is TGTGCCAGCAGCTTTGACGGAAACACTGAAGCTTTCTTT. It specifies CASSFDGNTEAFF.

This clonotype came up a few times. The chain joins TRBV12-5 to TRBJ2-3; D is possibly TRBD2 (5 bases). The CDR3 contains 18 residues. Trimming pared 0 bases from V and 3 bases from J, leaving 19 bases between. Germline lookup yields CDR1 LGHNT and CDR2 FRNRAP. CDR3 DNA sequence: TGTGCTAGTGGTTTGGTACGCGATGGACTTACCACTACAGATACGCAGTATTTT. This sequence encodes CASGLVRDGLTTTDTQYF. Full variable domain (rest looked up from reference TRBV12-5 and TRBJ2-3): DARVTQTPRHKVTEMGQEVTMRCQPILGHNTVFWYRQTMMQGLELLAYFRNRAPLDDSGMPKDRFSAEMPDATLATLKIQPSEPRDSAVYFCASGLVRDGLTTTDTQYFGPGTRLTVL.

This clonotype was detected ten times or more. V gene TRBV4-2 combines with J gene TRBJ2-3; D is undetermined. CDR1 LGHNA and CDR2 YNFKEQ come from the germline V gene. CDR3 length: 15 residues. Between the trimmed V and J ends, which lost 2 bases and 0 bases, there was a span of 9 bases. The CDR3 nucleotides are TGTGCCAGCAGCCAACCGGCCTCTAGCACAGATACGCAGTATTTT. This sequence encodes CASSQPASSTDTQYF.